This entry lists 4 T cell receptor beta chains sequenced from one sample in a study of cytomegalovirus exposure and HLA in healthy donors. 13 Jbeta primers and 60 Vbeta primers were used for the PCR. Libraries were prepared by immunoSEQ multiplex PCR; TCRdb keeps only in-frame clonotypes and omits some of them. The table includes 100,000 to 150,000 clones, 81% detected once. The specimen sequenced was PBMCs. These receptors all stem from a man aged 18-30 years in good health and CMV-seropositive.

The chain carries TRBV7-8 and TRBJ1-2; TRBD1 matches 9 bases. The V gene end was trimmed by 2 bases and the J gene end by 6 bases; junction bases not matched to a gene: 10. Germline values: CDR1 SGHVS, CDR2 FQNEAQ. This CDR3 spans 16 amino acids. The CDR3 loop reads CASSLRARDRDNGYTF. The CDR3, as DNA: TGTGCCAGCAGCTTACGAGCCCGGGACAGGGACAATGGCTACACCTTC.

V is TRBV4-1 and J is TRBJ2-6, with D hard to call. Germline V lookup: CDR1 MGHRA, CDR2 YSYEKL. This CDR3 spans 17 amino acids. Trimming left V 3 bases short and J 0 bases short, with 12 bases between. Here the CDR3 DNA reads TGCGCCAGCAGCCACCTAGGTAGGAACTCTGGGGCCAACGTCCTGACTTTC. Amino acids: CASSHLGRNSGANVLTF.

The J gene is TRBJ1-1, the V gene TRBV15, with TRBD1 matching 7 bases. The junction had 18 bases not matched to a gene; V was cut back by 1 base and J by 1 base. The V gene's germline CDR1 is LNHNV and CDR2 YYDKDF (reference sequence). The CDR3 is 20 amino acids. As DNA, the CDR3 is TGTGCCACCAGCAGAGGTTGGTATATCGGGACAGAAGGTGAGAACACTGAAGCTTTCTTT. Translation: CATSRGWYIGTEGENTEAFF.

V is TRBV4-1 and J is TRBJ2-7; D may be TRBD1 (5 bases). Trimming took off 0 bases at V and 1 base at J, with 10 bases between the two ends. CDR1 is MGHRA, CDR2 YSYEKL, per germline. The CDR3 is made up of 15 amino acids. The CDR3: CASSQDQTESYEQYF. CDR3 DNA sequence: TGCGCCAGCAGCCAAGACCAGACAGAATCCTACGAGCAGTACTTC.